In its sample, the clone carrying this T cell receptor (beta chain) was seen once. In the study's own analysis: Reference gene primers were amplified, and this amplification served to estimate nucleated cell counts. Method: immunoSEQ multiplex PCR; TCRdb's copy keeps in-frame clones and lacks some. For V, J and clone size, that table is used; D and trimming come from the DNA. The sample has around 290,000 clones; about 89% are singletons. The CDR3 has 14 amino acids. Germline CDR1 is LNHDA and CDR2 is SQIVND (reference sequence). Trimming cost V 8 bases and J 3 bases; bases outside gene matches: 4. The sample belongs to a study of blood T cell repertoires in COVID-19. Overall study: The United States, Italy and Spain supplied acute and convalescent COVID-19 samples. T cells, B-cell-depleted T cells, or PBMCs supplied cDNA or gDNA.

Sequencing was done on a sample of peripheral blood. The sequence was collected from a man aged 40-55 years with acute or convalescent COVID-19. The rearrangement links TRBV19 to TRBJ2-3; 11 bases align to TRBD1. In DNA form, the CDR3 reads TGTGCCAGTGGGACAGGGGGGGGGACAGATACGCAGTATTTT. It specifies CASGTGGGTDTQYF.